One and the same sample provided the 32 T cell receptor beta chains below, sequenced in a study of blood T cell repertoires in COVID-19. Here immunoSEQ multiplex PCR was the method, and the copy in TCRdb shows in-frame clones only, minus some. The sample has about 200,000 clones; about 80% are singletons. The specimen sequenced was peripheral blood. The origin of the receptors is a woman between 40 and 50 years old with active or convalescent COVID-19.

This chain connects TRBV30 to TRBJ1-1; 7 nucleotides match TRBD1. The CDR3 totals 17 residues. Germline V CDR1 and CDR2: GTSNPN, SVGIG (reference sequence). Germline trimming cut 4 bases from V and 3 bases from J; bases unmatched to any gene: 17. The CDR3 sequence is CAWNARRGQRMDTEAFF. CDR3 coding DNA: TGTGCCTGGAACGCGAGGAGGGGGCAAAGGATGGACACTGAAGCTTTCTTT.

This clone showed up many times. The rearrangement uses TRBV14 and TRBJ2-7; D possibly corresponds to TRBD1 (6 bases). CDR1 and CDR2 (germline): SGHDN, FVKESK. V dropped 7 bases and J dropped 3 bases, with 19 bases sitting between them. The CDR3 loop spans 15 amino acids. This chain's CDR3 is CASTIRRTAFYEQYF. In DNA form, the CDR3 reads TGTGCCAGCACCATCCGGAGGACAGCCTTCTACGAGCAGTACTTC.

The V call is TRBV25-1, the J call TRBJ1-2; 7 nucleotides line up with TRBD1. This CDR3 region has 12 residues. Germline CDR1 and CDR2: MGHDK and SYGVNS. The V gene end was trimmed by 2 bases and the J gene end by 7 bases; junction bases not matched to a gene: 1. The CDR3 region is CASSENRGGYTF. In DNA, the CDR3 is TGTGCCAGCAGTGAAAACAGGGGTGGCTACACCTTC.

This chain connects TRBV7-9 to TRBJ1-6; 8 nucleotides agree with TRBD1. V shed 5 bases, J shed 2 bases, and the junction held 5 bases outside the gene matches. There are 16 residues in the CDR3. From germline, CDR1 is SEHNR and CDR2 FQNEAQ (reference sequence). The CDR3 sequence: CASSEMTGAYNSPLHF. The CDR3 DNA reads TGTGCCAGCAGCGAAATGACAGGGGCCTATAATTCACCCCTCCACTTT. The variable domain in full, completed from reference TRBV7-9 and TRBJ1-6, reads DTGVSQNPRHKITKRGQNVTFRCDPISEHNRLYWYRQTLGQGPEFLTYFQNEAQLEKSRLLSDRFSAERPKGSFSTLEIQRTEQGDSAMYLCASSEMTGAYNSPLHFGNGTRLTVT.

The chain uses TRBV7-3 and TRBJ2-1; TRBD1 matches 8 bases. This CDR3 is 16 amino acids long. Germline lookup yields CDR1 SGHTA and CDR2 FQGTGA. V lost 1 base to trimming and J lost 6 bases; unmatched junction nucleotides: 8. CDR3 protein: CASSLNRQGAINEQFF. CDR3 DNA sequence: TGTGCCAGCAGCTTAAACCGGCAGGGGGCCATCAATGAGCAGTTCTTC. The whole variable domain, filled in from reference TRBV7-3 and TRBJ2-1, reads GAGVSQTPSNKVTEKGKYVELRCDPISGHTALYWYRQSLGQGPEFLIYFQGTGAADDSGLPNDRFFAVRPEGSVSTLKIQRTERGDSAVYLCASSLNRQGAINEQFFGPGTRLTVL.

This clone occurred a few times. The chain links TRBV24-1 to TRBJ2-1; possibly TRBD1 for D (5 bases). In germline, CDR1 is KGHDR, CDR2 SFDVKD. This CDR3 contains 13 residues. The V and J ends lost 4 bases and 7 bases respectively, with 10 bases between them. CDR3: CATSDRVNNEQFF. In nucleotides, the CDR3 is TGTGCCACCAGTGACAGGGTCAATAATGAGCAGTTCTTC.

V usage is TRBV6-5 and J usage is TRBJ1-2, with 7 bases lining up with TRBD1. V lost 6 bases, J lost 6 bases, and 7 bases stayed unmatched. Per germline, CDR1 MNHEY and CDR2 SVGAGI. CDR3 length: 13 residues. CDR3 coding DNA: TGTGCCAGCAGCGACGACAGGGTCCATGGCTACACCTTC. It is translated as CASSDDRVHGYTF.

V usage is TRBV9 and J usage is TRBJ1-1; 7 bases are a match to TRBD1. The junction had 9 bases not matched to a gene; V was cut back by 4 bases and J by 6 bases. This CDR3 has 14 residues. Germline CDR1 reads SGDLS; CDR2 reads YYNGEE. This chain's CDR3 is CASSPGQRSPEAFF. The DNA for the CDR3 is TGTGCCAGCAGCCCGGGACAGCGGAGCCCTGAAGCTTTCTTT.

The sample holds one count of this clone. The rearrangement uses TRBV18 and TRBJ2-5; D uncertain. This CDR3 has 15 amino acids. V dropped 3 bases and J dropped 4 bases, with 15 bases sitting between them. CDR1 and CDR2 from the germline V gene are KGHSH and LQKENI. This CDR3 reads CASSPMGALRETQYF. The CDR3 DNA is TGTGCCAGCTCACCGATGGGCGCATTGAGAGAGACCCAGTACTTC.

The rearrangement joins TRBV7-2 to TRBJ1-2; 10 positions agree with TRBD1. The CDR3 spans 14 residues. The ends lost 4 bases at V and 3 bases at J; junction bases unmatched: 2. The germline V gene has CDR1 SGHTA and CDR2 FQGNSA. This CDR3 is CASSSGQGDYGYTF. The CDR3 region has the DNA TGTGCCAGCAGCTCCGGACAGGGGGACTATGGCTACACCTTC.

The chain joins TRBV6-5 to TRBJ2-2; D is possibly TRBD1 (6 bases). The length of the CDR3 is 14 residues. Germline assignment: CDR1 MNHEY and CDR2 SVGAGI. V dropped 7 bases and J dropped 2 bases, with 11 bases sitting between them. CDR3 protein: CASTDRLNTGELFF. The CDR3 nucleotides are TGTGCCAGCACAGACAGGCTAAACACCGGGGAGCTGTTTTTT.

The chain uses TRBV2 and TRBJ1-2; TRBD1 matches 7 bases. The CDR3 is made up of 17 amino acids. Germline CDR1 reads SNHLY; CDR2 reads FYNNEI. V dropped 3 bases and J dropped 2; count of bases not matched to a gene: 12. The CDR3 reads CASSEVWRGPHNYGYTF. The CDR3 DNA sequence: TGTGCCAGCAGTGAGGTGTGGAGGGGGCCCCACAACTATGGCTACACCTTC.

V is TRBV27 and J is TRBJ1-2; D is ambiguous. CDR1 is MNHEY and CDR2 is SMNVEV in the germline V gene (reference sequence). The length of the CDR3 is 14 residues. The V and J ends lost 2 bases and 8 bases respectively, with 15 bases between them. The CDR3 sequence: CASSLVQEGYGYTF. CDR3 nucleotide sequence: TGTGCCAGCAGTTTAGTCCAGGAAGGTTACGGCTACACCTTC.

The CDR3 DNA is TGTGCCAGCAGCGTAGGGGGCAGATCCTACGAGCAGTACTTC. It encodes CASSVGGRSYEQYF. The rearrangement links TRBV9 to TRBJ2-7; a possible D gene is TRBD1 (5 bases). V lost 0 bases and J 1 base, leaving 8 bases between the germline ends. The CDR3 totals 14 residues. Germline lookup yields CDR1 SGDLS and CDR2 YYNGEE.

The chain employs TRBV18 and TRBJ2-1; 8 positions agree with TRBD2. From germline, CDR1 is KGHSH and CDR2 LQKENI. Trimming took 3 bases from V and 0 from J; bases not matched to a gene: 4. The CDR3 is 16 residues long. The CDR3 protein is CASSPTSASSYNEQFF. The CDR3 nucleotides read TGTGCCAGCTCACCGACTAGCGCGAGCTCCTACAATGAGCAGTTCTTC.

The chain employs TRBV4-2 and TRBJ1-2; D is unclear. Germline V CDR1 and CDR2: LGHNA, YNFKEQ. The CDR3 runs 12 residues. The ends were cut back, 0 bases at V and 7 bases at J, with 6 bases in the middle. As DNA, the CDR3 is TGTGCCAGCAGCCAAGACGCGGCTGGCTACACCTTC. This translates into CASSQDAAGYTF.

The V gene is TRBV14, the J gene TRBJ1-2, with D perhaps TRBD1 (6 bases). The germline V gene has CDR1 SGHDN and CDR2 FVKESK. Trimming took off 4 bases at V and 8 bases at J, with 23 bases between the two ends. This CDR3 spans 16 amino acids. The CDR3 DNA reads TGTGCCAGCAGCCCTCTCGGGAGGGACATCTCGTCGGGCTACACCTTC. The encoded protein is CASSPLGRDISSGYTF.

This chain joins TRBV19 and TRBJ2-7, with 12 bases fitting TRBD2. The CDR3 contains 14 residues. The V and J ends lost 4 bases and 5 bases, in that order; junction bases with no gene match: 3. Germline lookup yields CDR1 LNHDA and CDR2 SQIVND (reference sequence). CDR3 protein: CASSSTSGRNEQYF. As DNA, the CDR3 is TGTGCCAGTAGTAGCACTAGCGGGAGGAACGAGCAGTACTTC. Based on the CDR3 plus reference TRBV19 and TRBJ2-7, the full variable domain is DGGITQSPKYLFRKEGQNVTLSCEQNLNHDAMYWYRQDPGQGLRLIYYSQIVNDFQKGDIAEGYSVSREKKESFPLTVTSAQKNPTAFYLCASSSTSGRNEQYFGPGTRLTVT.

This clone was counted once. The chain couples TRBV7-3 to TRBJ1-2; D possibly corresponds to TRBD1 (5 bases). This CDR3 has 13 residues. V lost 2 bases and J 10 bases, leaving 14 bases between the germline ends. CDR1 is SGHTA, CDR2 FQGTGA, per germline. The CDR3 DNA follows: TGTGCCAGCAGCTTATATGGCAGGGATGACTACACCTTC. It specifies CASSLYGRDDYTF.

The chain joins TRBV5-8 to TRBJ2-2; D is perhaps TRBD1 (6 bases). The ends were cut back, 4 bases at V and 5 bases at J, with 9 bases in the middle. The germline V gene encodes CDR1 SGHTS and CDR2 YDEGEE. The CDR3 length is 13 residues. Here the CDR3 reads CASSPGVTGELFF. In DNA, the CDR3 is TGTGCCAGCAGCCCAGGGGTGACCGGGGAGCTGTTTTTT.

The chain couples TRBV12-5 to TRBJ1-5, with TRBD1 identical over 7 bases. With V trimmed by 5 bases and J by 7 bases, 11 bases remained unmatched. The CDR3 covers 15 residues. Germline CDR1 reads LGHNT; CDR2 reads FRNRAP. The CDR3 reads CASGDTGVSGQPQHF. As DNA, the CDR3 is TGTGCTAGTGGTGACACAGGGGTAAGCGGGCAGCCCCAGCATTTT.

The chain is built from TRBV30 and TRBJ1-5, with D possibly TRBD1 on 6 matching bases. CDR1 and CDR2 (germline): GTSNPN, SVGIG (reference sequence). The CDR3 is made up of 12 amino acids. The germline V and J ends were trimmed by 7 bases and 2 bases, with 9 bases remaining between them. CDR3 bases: TGTGCCTCAAACAGGGGCAATCAGCCCCAGCATTTT. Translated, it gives CASNRGNQPQHF.

CDR3 in amino acids: CASSITRQGHRPQHF. Written as DNA, the CDR3 is TGTGCCAGTAGTATAACTAGACAGGGCCATCGGCCCCAGCATTTT. This chain uses TRBV19 with TRBJ1-5, with 7 bases matching TRBD1. Unmatched junction bases numbered 10, after V lost 2 bases and J lost 9 bases. Germline CDR1 reads LNHDA; CDR2 reads SQIVND (reference sequence). The CDR3 extends over 15 amino acids.

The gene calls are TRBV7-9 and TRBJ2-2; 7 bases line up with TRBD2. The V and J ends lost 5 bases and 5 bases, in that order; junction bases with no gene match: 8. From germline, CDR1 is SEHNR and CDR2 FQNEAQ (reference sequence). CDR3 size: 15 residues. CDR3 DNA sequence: TGTGCCAGCAGCCCAGCGGGAATGTGGACCGGGGAGCTGTTTTTT. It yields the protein CASSPAGMWTGELFF.

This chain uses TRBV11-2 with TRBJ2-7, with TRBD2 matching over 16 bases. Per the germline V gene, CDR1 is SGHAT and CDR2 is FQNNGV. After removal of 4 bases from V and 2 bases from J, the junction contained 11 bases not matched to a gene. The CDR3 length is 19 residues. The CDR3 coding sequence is TGTGCCAGCAGCTCCAGACCGGGACTAGCGGGGGGGAACACCTACGAGCAGTACTTC. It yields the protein CASSSRPGLAGGNTYEQYF.

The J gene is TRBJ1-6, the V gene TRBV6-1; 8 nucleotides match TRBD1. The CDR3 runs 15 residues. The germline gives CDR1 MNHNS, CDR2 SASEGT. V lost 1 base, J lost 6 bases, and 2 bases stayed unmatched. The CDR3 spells CASSEGDRRNSPLHF. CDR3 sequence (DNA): TGTGCCAGCAGTGAAGGGGACAGGCGTAATTCACCCCTCCACTTT.

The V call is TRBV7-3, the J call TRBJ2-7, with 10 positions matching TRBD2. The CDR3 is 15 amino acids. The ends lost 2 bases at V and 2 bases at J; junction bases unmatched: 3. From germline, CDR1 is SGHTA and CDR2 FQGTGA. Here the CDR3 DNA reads TGTGCCAGCAGCTTAGGGCTAGCGGGGGCCTACGAGCAGTACTTC. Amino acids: CASSLGLAGAYEQYF.

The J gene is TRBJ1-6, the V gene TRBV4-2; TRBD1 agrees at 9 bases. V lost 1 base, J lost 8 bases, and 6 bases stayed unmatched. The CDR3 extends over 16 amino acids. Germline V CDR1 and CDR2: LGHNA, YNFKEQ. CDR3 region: CASSQGVGTGYSPLHF. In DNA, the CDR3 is TGTGCCAGCAGCCAAGGGGTTGGGACAGGGTATTCACCCCTCCACTTT.

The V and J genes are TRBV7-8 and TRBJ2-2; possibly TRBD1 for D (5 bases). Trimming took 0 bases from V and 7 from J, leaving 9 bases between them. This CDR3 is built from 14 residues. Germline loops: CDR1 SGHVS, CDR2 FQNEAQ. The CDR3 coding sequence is TGTGCCAGCAGCTTAGCGGGGCACGGCGGGGAGCTGTTTTTT. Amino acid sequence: CASSLAGHGGELFF.

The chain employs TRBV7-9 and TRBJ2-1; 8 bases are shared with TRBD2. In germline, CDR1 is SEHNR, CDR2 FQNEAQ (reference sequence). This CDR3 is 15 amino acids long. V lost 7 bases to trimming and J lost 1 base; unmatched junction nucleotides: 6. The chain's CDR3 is CASNTLAASYNEQFF. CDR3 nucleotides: TGTGCCAGCAATACACTAGCGGCATCCTACAATGAGCAGTTCTTC.

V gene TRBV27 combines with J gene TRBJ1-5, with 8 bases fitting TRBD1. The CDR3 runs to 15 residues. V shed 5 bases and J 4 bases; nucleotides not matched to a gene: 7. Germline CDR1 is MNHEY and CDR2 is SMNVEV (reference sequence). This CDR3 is CASSVTGEWNQPQHF. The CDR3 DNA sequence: TGTGCCAGCAGTGTGACAGGGGAGTGGAATCAGCCCCAGCATTTT.

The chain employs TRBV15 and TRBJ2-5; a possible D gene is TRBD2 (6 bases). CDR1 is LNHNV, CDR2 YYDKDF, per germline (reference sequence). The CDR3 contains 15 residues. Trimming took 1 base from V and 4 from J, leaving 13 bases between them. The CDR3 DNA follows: TGTGCCACCAGCAGAGTCGGAGGGGATGTAGAGACCCAGTACTTC. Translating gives CATSRVGGDVETQYF.